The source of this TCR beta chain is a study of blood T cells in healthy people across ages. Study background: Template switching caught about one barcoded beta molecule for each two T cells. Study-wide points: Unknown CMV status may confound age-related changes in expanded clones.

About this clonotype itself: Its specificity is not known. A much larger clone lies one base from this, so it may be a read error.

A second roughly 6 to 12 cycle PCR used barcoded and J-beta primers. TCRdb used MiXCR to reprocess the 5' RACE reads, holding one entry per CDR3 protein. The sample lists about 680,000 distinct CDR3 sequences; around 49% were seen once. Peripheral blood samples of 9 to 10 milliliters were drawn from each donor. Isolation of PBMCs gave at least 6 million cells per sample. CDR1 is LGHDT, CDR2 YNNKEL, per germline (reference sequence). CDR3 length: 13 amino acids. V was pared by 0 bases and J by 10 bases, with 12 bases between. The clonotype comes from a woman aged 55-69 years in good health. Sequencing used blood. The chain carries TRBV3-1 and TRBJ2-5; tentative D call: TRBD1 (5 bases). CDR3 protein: CASSQDPGFFQYF. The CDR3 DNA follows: TGTGCCAGCAGCCAAGATCCAGGGTTTTTCCAGTACTTC.